Listed below are T cell receptor beta chains from one sample, sequenced in a study of cytomegalovirus exposure and HLA in healthy donors. The data were produced by immunoSEQ multiplex PCR, yet TCRdb's version contains in-frame clones alone and is incomplete. The sample lists 180,000 or so clones, approximately 80% occurring once. The material sequenced was PBMCs. The receptors shown here come from a female donor in good health and CMV-seronegative. CDR3s leave out the opening cysteine and the closing phenylalanine or tryptophan.

TRBJ1-1,TRBV15,ATSQDGGTEAF
TRBJ2-1,TRBV7-3,ASSSGTSRNEQF
TRBJ2-7,TRBV30,AWSVETSSYEQY
TRBJ2-5,TRBV9,ASSVGGLAGGETQY
TRBJ1-2,TRBV5-1,ASSSNTGGGYGYT
TRBJ1-1,TRBV7-9,ASSLAREDTEAF
TRBJ2-7,TRBV29-1,SVTGGSQYYEQY
TRBJ1-3,TRBV6-5,ASTRGVTSGNTIY
TRBJ1-2,TRBV6-4,ASSNGQSYGYT
TRBJ2-7,TRBV6-5,ASSYSQFAYEQY
TRBJ2-5,TRBV7-9,ASSSGTTRETQY
TRBJ1-2,TRBV30,AWSVRRASLFNYGYT
TRBJ1-2,TRBV28,ASNPRGRGYT
TRBJ2-1,TRBV18,ASSPWTNNEQF
TRBJ2-1,TRBV6-6,ASSANSGGASNEQF
TRBJ2-7,TRBV7-3,ASSLYPRGVDEQY
TRBJ2-5,TRBV7-9,ASSSSTGWEETQY
TRBJ1-5,TRBV7-9,ASSPAYGQGLQH
TRBJ2-2,TRBV27,ASTDRNTGELF
TRBJ2-5,TRBV18,ASSPTGGSLETQY
TRBJ1-2,TRBV7-6,ASSSLRTGPPLGYGYT
TRBJ2-3,TRBV21-1,ASSKVGDTDTQY
TRBJ2-5,TRBV5-1,ASSLGERQETQY
TRBJ2-7,TRBV6-1,ASSVQAQYEQY
TRBJ2-7,TRBV5-4,ATSWGPGDYEQY
TRBJ2-7,TRBV18,ASSPRDRDEQY
TRBJ1-2,TRBV7-9,ASSFTGPEGYT
TRBJ1-5,TRBV7-9,ASSLSGGRQGPRKQPQH
TRBJ2-7,TRBV6-5,ASTKLAGLSYEQY
TRBJ2-5,TRBV6-5,ASSTSGGFETQY
TRBJ2-7,TRBV19,ASSDSYEQY